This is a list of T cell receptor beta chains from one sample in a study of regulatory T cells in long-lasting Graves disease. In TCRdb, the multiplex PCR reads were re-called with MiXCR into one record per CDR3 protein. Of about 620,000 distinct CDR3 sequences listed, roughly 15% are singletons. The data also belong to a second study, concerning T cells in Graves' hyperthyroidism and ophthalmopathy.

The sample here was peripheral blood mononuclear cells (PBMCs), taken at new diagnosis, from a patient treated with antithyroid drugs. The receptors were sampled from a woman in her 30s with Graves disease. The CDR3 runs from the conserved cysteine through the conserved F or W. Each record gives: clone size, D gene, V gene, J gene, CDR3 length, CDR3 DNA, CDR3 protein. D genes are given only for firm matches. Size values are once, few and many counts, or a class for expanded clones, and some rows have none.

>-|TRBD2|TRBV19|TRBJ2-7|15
TGTGCCAGTAGTCCTACCGGGACTAGCCTCTACGAGCAGTACTTC
CASSPTGTSLYEQYF
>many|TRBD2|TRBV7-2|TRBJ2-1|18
TGTGCCAGCAGCGTTCAGGGAGGACGATTTAGCGGGAGAAATGAGCAGTTCTTC
CASSVQGGRFSGRNEQFF
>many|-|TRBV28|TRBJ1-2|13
TGTGCCAGCAGTTTTGCAGCTAACTATGGCTACACCTTC
CASSFAANYGYTF
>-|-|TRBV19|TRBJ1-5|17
TGTGCCAGTAGGTCTTGGCAGGGTCGCAATAGCAATAAGCCCCAGCATTTT
CASRSWQGRNSNKPQHF
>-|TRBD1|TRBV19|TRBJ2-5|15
TGTGCCAGTAGTGCCCGGACAGGGGGACAAGAGACCCAGTACTTC
CASSARTGGQETQYF
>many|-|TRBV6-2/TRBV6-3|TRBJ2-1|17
TGTGCCAGCAGTTACTCGATGGAGAGTCGGTCCTACAATGAGCAGTTCTTC
CASSYSMESRSYNEQFF
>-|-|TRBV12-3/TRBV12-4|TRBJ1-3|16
TGTGCCAGCAGTCAGCGGACAGCCCTCTCTGGAAACACCATATATTTT
CASSQRTALSGNTIYF
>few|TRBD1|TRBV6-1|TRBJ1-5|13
TGTGCCAGCATGGGACAGCTCAATCAGCCCCAGCATTTT
CASMGQLNQPQHF
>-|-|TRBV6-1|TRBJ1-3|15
TGTGCCAGCGTAGATGACAGGTTCGCTGGAAACACCATATATTTT
CASVDDRFAGNTIYF
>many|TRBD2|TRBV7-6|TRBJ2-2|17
TGTGCCAGCAGCTCATTACTAGCGGGAGTGCGTACCGGGGAGCTGTTTTTT
CASSSLLAGVRTGELFF
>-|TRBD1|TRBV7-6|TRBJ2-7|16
TGTGCCAGCAGCTTAGTGGGACAGGCACTTAGTGACGAGCAGTACTTC
CASSLVGQALSDEQYF